Listed here are 28 T cell receptor beta chains from one sample, sequenced in a study of response to subunit inactivated influenza vaccine. One entry per CDR3 protein results from TCRdb running MiXCR on the RT-PCR reads. The table shows 450,000 to 600,000 distinct CDR3 sequences, with 16% occurring only once. The sample was CD4+ T cells sorted from PBMCs, taken around 25 months after vaccination. The receptors were gathered from a man aged 45 to 75 who received an inactivated influenza vaccine.

This clonotype was seen at least ten times. The chain recombines TRBV5-5 with TRBJ1-5; the match to TRBD1 covers 9 bases. The germline CDR1 and CDR2 sequences are SGHKS and YYEKEE (reference sequence). Germline trimming cut 4 bases from V and 4 bases from J; bases unmatched to any gene: 6. This CDR3 contains 15 residues. The CDR3 sequence is CASSPSGTGNQPQHF. The CDR3 DNA sequence: TGTGCCAGCAGCCCCTCTGGGACAGGGAATCAGCCCCAGCATTTT.

The gene calls are TRBV10-3 and TRBJ2-1; the match to TRBD2 covers 7 bases. Germline values: CDR1 ENHRY, CDR2 SYGVKD. With 5 bases clipped from V and 3 bases from J, the junction kept 7 bases outside the gene matches. The length of the CDR3 is 15 residues. CDR3 nucleotides: TGTGCCATCAGTCGTTCTAGCGGCGACTACAATGAGCAGTTCTTC. The encoded protein is CAISRSSGDYNEQFF.

This clonotype has just a few counts. This chain links TRBV5-8 with TRBJ1-2, with D perhaps matching TRBD1 (5 bases). Trimming removed 3 bases at V and 5 bases at J, with 17 bases between. CDR1 is SGHTS, CDR2 YDEGEE, per germline. This CDR3 comprises 15 residues. CDR3 sequence reads: CASSYTEGWRYGYTF. Written as DNA, the CDR3 is TGTGCCAGCAGCTACACAGAGGGGTGGAGGTATGGCTACACCTTC.

The chain recombines TRBV11-2 with TRBJ2-3; D ambiguous. Per germline, CDR1 SGHAT and CDR2 FQNNGV. V was clipped by 5 bases and J by 7 bases, with 13 bases between them. The CDR3 totals 13 residues. The CDR3 spells CASSPYPGYTQYF. The CDR3 nucleotides are TGTGCCAGCAGCCCCTATCCCGGATATACGCAGTATTTT. The entire variable domain, with the rest obtained from reference TRBV11-2 and TRBJ2-3, is as follows: EAGVAQSPRYKIIEKRQSVAFWCNPISGHATLYWYQQILGQGPKLLIQFQNNGVVDDSQLPKDRFSAERLKGVDSTLKIQPAKLEDSAVYLCASSPYPGYTQYFGPGTRLTVL.

This clonotype was seen a few times. The chain employs TRBV15 and TRBJ2-7; 8 bases fit TRBD2. The germline CDR1 and CDR2 sequences are LNHNV and YYDKDF (reference sequence). CDR3 length equals 14 residues. Trimming at V came to 1 base and at J to 7 bases, leaving 6 bases not matched to a gene. Here the CDR3 reads CATSRAGGRREQYF. CDR3 nucleotides: TGTGCCACCAGCAGAGCGGGGGGGCGGCGGGAGCAGTACTTC.

This chain links TRBV12-3 or TRBV12-4 with TRBJ1-1; D might be TRBD1 (5 bases). CDR3 length equals 13 residues. Trimming stripped 10 bases from V and 5 bases from J, with 17 bases between. The CDR3: CATSPRVETEAFF. The CDR3 DNA sequence: TGTGCCACTTCCCCCAGGGTGGAGACTGAAGCTTTCTTT.

This clonotype was seen more than once but under ten times. A read error may account for a junction end that differs from germline. J is TRBJ1-4 and V is TRBV5-1, with 9 bases aligning to TRBD1. Germline CDR1 is SGHRS and CDR2 is YFSETQ. The CDR3 totals 13 residues. The CDR3 DNA follows: TGCGCCAGCACCTTGACAGGGGGAGAAAAACTGTTTTTT. Protein product: CASTLTGGEKLFF.

This clonotype was detected many times. V gene TRBV29-1 combines with J gene TRBJ2-5; D remains ambiguous. Germline V gene data show CDR1 as SQVTM and CDR2 as ANQGSEA. The CDR3 has 13 residues. V lost 3 bases and J lost 4, with 12 bases in between. CDR3 residues: CSVEVNFGETQYF. For the CDR3, the DNA is TGCAGCGTTGAGGTCAACTTCGGAGAGACCCAGTACTTC.

The V gene is TRBV20-1, the J gene TRBJ2-1; 9 positions match TRBD1. Germline V gene sequence: CDR1 DFQATT, CDR2 SNEGSKA (reference sequence). The CDR3 is 16 amino acids. The V gene end was trimmed by 3 bases and the J gene end by 2 bases; junction bases not matched to a gene: 8. CDR3 DNA: TGCAGTGCTAGCCAAAAATGGACAGGGGCCTACAATGAGCAGTTCTTC. Translation: CSASQKWTGAYNEQFF.

This clonotype has more than one count but fewer than ten. DNA of the CDR3: TGCAGTGCTAAAAGCCGGGGGTCAACTAATGAAAAACTGTTTTTT. It encodes CSAKSRGSTNEKLFF. The rearrangement joins TRBV20-1 to TRBJ1-4, with D possibly TRBD1 on 5 matching bases. Germline lookup yields CDR1 DFQATT and CDR2 SNEGSKA (reference sequence). V gave up 4 bases and J gave up 0 bases, with 12 bases separating them. This CDR3 contains 15 residues.

The chain links TRBV6-6 to TRBJ2-2; TRBD1 or TRBD2 may be the D gene (5 bases each). CDR3 size: 13 residues. The germline V gene encodes CDR1 MNHNY and CDR2 SVGAGI (reference sequence). Trimming took off 6 bases at V and 6 bases at J, with 11 bases between the two ends. In DNA, the CDR3 is TGTGCCAGCAGGGGGGAGAAGGCCGGGGAGCTGTTTTTT. Translated, it gives CASRGEKAGELFF.

The chain uses TRBV7-9 and TRBJ2-1; D possibly corresponds to TRBD2 (5 bases). CDR1 and CDR2 from the germline V gene are SEHNR and FQNEAQ (reference sequence). Trimming shortened V by 4 bases and J by 2 bases, and 12 bases separated the two germline ends. The length of the CDR3 is 15 residues. CDR3 DNA sequence: TGTGCCAGCAGCTCCTCCGGGAACACCTACAATGAGCAGTTCTTC. Translating it yields CASSSSGNTYNEQFF.

This clonotype was recorded a few times. The chain is built from TRBV12-3 or TRBV12-4 and TRBJ2-7, with D possibly TRBD2 on 6 matching bases. The V and J ends lost 1 base and 3 bases respectively, with 10 bases between them. The length of the CDR3 is 14 residues. The CDR3 DNA reads TGTGCCAGCAGTTTAGGCGGAGGGTTCTACGAGCAGTACTTC. Protein: CASSLGGGFYEQYF.

The chain employs TRBV11-2 and TRBJ2-4, with 8 bases fitting TRBD2. Trimming at V came to 5 bases and at J to 2 bases, leaving 5 bases not matched to a gene. The V gene's germline CDR1 is SGHAT and CDR2 FQNNGV. This CDR3 has 15 amino acids. CDR3 nucleotide sequence: TGTGCCAGCAGCCCCCCGGGGGGGTCCAAAAACATTCAGTACTTC. Its protein is CASSPPGGSKNIQYF. The full variable domain, rest sourced from reference TRBV11-2 and TRBJ2-4, is EAGVAQSPRYKIIEKRQSVAFWCNPISGHATLYWYQQILGQGPKLLIQFQNNGVVDDSQLPKDRFSAERLKGVDSTLKIQPAKLEDSAVYLCASSPPGGSKNIQYFGAGTRLSVL.

This clonotype was observed many times. This chain links TRBV11-2 with TRBJ2-7; TRBD2 might be the D (6 bases). The germline V gene has CDR1 SGHAT and CDR2 FQNNGV. Trimming stripped 0 bases from V and 5 bases from J, with 26 bases between. CDR3 length: 19 residues. CDR3 loop: CASSLDRGPRGMVPHEQYF. The CDR3 coding sequence is TGTGCCAGCAGCTTAGACCGGGGCCCACGCGGGATGGTTCCCCACGAGCAGTACTTC.

The sample holds a few counts of this clonotype. The chain uses TRBV6-2 or TRBV6-3 and TRBJ1-1, with a tentative D call TRBD1 (6 bases). The V gene lost 6 bases and the J gene lost 5 bases, with 16 bases spanning the gap. The CDR3 extends over 14 amino acids. The germline V gene has CDR1 MNHEY and CDR2 SVGEGT. The CDR3 coding sequence is TGTGCCAGCAGGAAAGGGGGATGGCGGACTGAAGCTTTCTTT. Translating gives CASRKGGWRTEAFF.

This chain uses TRBV4-2 with TRBJ2-3; a possible D gene is TRBD2 (5 bases). CDR1 is LGHNA, CDR2 YNFKEQ, per germline. This CDR3 has 14 residues. Trimming took 4 bases from V and 3 from J, leaving 11 bases between them. The CDR3 here is CASSPTGWTDTQYF. The DNA for the CDR3 is TGTGCCAGCAGCCCGACGGGGTGGACAGATACGCAGTATTTT.

V is TRBV5-6 and J is TRBJ2-7; 7 nucleotides match TRBD1. CDR1 is SGHDT and CDR2 is YYEEEE in the germline V gene. V was pared by 1 base and J by 0 bases, with 1 base of the junction left unmatched. The CDR3 has 14 residues. Here the CDR3 DNA reads TGTGCCAGCAGCTTGCAGGGGGTCTCCTACGAGCAGTACTTC. Translated, it gives CASSLQGVSYEQYF.

This clonotype was seen at least ten times. V gene TRBV24-1 combines with J gene TRBJ2-5; D may be TRBD2 (5 bases). The CDR3 has 17 residues. The germline V gene has CDR1 KGHDR and CDR2 SFDVKD. V lost 5 bases and J 2 bases, leaving 20 bases between the germline ends. As DNA, the CDR3 is TGTGCCACCAGTGCCCCTGAGGGATACGGGCCGCAAGAGACCCAGTACTTC. Translating it yields CATSAPEGYGPQETQYF.

This clonotype was observed a few times. The chain joins TRBV7-2 to TRBJ2-1; 8 bases are a match to TRBD1. The CDR3 contains 15 residues. The V gene end was trimmed by 5 bases and the J gene end by 7 bases; junction bases not matched to a gene: 10. Looked up from germline, CDR1 is SGHTA and CDR2 is FQGNSA. The chain's CDR3 is CASSRSGGLGNEQFF. For the CDR3, the DNA is TGTGCCAGCAGCCGGTCAGGGGGCCTCGGGAATGAGCAGTTCTTC. The variable domain in full, with the rest retrieved from reference TRBV7-2 and TRBJ2-1, is GAGVSQSPSNKVTEKGKDVELRCDPISGHTALYWYRQSLGQGLEFLIYFQGNSAPDKSGLPSDRFSAERTGGSVSTLTIQRTQQEDSAVYLCASSRSGGLGNEQFFGPGTRLTVL.

This clonotype has more than one count but fewer than ten. The chain carries TRBV29-1 and TRBJ2-3, with D unresolved. Per the germline V gene, CDR1 is SQVTM and CDR2 is ANQGSEA. The length of the CDR3 is 11 residues. Between the trimmed V and J ends, which lost 4 bases and 3 bases, there was a span of 5 bases. The CDR3 region is CSVARTDTQYF. CDR3 DNA sequence: TGCAGCGTTGCACGAACAGATACGCAGTATTTT.

Only a few counts were recorded for this clonotype. The chain links TRBV25-1 to TRBJ1-1; perhaps TRBD1 as D (5 bases). V lost 3 bases to trimming and J lost 0 bases, with 11 bases between them. This CDR3 has 15 amino acids. Germline V gene data show CDR1 as MGHDK and CDR2 as SYGVNS. CDR3 amino acids: CASSDPQGLNTEAFF. CDR3 DNA: TGTGCCAGCAGTGACCCGCAGGGACTGAACACTGAAGCTTTCTTT.

This clonotype turned up a few times. V usage is TRBV5-1 and J usage is TRBJ1-6; perhaps TRBD1 as D (5 bases). From germline, CDR1 is SGHRS and CDR2 YFSETQ. This CDR3 is 15 amino acids long. Trimming took 7 bases from V and 5 from J, leaving 16 bases between them. CDR3 region: CASCRRDPDNSPLHF. CDR3 nucleotide sequence: TGCGCCAGCTGTCGCCGGGACCCGGATAATTCACCCCTCCACTTT.

This clonotype was picked up a small number of times. This chain joins TRBV3-1 and TRBJ1-1; 9 nucleotides agree with TRBD1. The CDR3 sequence is 14 residues long. V lost 4 bases to trimming and J lost 10 bases; unmatched junction nucleotides: 10. Germline loops: CDR1 LGHDT, CDR2 YNNKEL (reference sequence). The CDR3: CASSPSPGQGVAFF. The CDR3 DNA reads TGTGCCAGCAGCCCCTCACCGGGACAGGGTGTAGCTTTCTTT.

The rearrangement uses TRBV20-1 and TRBJ2-3; 10 nucleotides align to TRBD2. J was trimmed by 1 base and V by 7 bases; bases with no gene match: 5. CDR1 and CDR2 from the germline V gene are DFQATT and SNEGSKA (reference sequence). The CDR3 has 14 amino acids. As DNA, the CDR3 is TGCAGTGGGATACTAGCGGGACGCACAGATACGCAGTATTTT. Its translation: CSGILAGRTDTQYF.

This clonotype has only a few counts. A junction boundary mismatches the germline segment, possibly from a read error. V and J are TRBV20-1 and TRBJ1-1, with 12 bases matching TRBD1. The CDR3 loop spans 12 amino acids. The germline V gene has CDR1 DFQATT and CDR2 SNEGSKA (reference sequence). Written as DNA, the CDR3 is TGCAGTGCTGGGACAGGGGGCGCGGCGGGGCCCTTT. Its protein is CSAGTGGAAGPF.

This clonotype was found many times. V and J are TRBV6-5 and TRBJ1-2; 9 nucleotides line up with TRBD1. The ends lost 3 bases at V and 4 bases at J; junction bases unmatched: 9. The length of the CDR3 is 16 residues. CDR1 is MNHEY, CDR2 SVGAGI, per germline. CDR3 DNA sequence: TGTGCCAGCAGTTATCTACAGGGGGCCCCTTTCTATGGCTACACCTTC. It translates to CASSYLQGAPFYGYTF.

The genes are TRBV3-1 and TRBJ1-1; D gene ambiguous. Germline V gene sequence: CDR1 LGHDT, CDR2 YNNKEL (reference sequence). V was trimmed by 3 bases and J by 4 bases, leaving 12 bases between them. The CDR3 covers 14 residues. CDR3 region: CASSHGGRSTEAFF. DNA for the CDR3: TGTGCCAGCAGCCACGGAGGGCGTAGCACTGAAGCTTTCTTT.